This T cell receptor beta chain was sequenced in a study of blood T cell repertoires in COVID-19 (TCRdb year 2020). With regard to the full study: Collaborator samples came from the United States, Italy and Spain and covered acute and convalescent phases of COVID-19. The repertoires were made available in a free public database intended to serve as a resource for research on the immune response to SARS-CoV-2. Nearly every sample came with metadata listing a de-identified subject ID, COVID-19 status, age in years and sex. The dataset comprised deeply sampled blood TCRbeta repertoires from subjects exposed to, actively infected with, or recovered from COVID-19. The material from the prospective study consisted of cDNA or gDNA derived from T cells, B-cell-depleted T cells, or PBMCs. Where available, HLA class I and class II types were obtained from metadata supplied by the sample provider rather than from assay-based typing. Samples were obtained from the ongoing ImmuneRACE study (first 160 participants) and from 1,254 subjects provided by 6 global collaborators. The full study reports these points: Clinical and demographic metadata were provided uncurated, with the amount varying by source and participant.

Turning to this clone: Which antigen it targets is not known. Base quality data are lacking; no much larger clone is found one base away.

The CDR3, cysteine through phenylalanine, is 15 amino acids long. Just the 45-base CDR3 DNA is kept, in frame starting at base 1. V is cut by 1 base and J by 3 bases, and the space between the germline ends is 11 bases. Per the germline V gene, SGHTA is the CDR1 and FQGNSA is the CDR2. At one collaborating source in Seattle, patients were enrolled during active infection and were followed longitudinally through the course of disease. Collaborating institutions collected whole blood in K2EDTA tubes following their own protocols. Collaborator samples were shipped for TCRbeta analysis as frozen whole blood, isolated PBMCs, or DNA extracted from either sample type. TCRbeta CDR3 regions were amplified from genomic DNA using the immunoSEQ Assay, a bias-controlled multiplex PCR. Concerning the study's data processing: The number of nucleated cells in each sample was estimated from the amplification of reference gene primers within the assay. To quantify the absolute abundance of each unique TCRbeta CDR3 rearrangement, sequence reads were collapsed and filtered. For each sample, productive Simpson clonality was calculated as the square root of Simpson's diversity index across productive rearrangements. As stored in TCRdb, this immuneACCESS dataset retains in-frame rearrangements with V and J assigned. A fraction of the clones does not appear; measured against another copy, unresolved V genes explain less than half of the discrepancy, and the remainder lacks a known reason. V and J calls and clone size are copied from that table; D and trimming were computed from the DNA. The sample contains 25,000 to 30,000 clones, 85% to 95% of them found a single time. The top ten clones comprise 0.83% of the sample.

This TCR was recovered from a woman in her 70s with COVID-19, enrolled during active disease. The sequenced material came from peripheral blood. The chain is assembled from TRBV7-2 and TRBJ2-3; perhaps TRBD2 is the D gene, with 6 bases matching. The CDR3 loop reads CASSLVTRETDTQYF. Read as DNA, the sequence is TGTGCCAGCAGCTTAGTGACTAGAGAAACAGATACGCAGTATTTT.